This is a list of T cell receptor beta chains from one sample in a study of shared clonotypes between healthy human individuals. Produced via immunoSEQ multiplex PCR; TCRdb's table is partial and in-frame only. Among approximately 2.5 million clones listed, approximately 90% were seen once. The sample comprised naive CD4+ T cells sorted from blood. These receptors came from a man younger than 35 in good health. Each CDR3 is given with its conserved first and last residue. The order of the fields is J gene, clone size, V gene, D gene, CDR3 DNA, CDR3 protein. D genes are given only for firm matches. A row's size may be missing; if present it is once, few, many or a size class.

J: TRBJ2-7; size: .; V: TRBV19; D: TRBD2; DNA: TGTGCCAGTAGTGCGTGGACTAGCGGGGGGCCCAGGGGAGAGCAGTACTTC; CDR3: CASSAWTSGGPRGEQYF
J: TRBJ1-5; size: .; V: TRBV4-3; D: .; DNA: TGCGCCAGCAGCCAAGTATGGGGAAGCAATCAGCCCCAGCATTTT; CDR3: CASSQVWGSNQPQHF
J: TRBJ2-2; size: .; V: TRBV7-2; D: .; DNA: TGTGCCAGCAGCTTTTCCCGGCCGGGAGATAACACCGGGGAGCTGTTTTTT; CDR3: CASSFSRPGDNTGELFF
J: TRBJ1-1; size: .; V: TRBV9; D: .; DNA: TGTGCCAGCAGCGACCTCGTCGGGCGAGCTTTCTTT; CDR3: CASSDLVGRAFF
J: TRBJ2-7; size: .; V: TRBV6-6; D: TRBD2; DNA: TGTGCCAGCAGCTCGGGACTAGCGGGCCTCGAGCAGTACTTC; CDR3: CASSSGLAGLEQYF
J: TRBJ2-2; size: .; V: TRBV27; D: .; DNA: TGTGCCAGCAGTCCCTCGGGACACTTCACCGGGGAGCTGTTTTTT; CDR3: CASSPSGHFTGELFF
J: TRBJ1-5; size: .; V: TRBV7-8; D: .; DNA: TGTGCCAGCAGCTTAGCAGGGGTTAGCAATCAGCCCCAGCATTTT; CDR3: CASSLAGVSNQPQHF
J: TRBJ2-1; size: .; V: TRBV5-1; D: .; DNA: TGCGCCAGCACCCTTGGGACTCCCTACAATGAGCAGTTCTTC; CDR3: CASTLGTPYNEQFF
J: TRBJ1-5; size: .; V: TRBV18; D: .; DNA: TGTGCCAGCTCACCACAGGGTGATGTTGGACAGCCCCAGCATTTT; CDR3: CASSPQGDVGQPQHF
J: TRBJ2-7; size: .; V: TRBV11-1; D: TRBD1; DNA: TGTGCCAGCAGCTTACAGGGGGTGGGACCCCGATACGAGCAGTACTTC; CDR3: CASSLQGVGPRYEQYF
J: TRBJ2-1; size: .; V: TRBV30; D: .; DNA: TGTGCCTGGACACTAGTTAATGAGCAGTTCTTC; CDR3: CAWTLVNEQFF
J: TRBJ1-5; size: .; V: TRBV5-4; D: TRBD1; DNA: TGTGCCAGCAGCTTGGGGGACAGCTCCAATCAGCCCCAGCATTTT; CDR3: CASSLGDSSNQPQHF
J: TRBJ1-1; size: few; V: TRBV12-5; D: .; DNA: TGTGCTAGTGGTGACCGTTCGAGCACTGAAGCTTTCTTT; CDR3: CASGDRSSTEAFF
J: TRBJ1-3; size: .; V: TRBV30; D: TRBD1; DNA: TGTGCCTGGAGTCCGGGTGACAGGGGACGTGGAAACACCATATATTTT; CDR3: CAWSPGDRGRGNTIYF
J: TRBJ1-5; size: .; V: TRBV28; D: .; DNA: TGTGCCAGCAGTTACAGGAAAGGCGTTCAGCCCCAGCATTTT; CDR3: CASSYRKGVQPQHF
J: TRBJ1-2; size: .; V: TRBV28; D: .; DNA: TGTGCCAGCATTGCTCACGGCAGGGTGTTCGGCTACACCTTC; CDR3: CASIAHGRVFGYTF
J: TRBJ2-2; size: .; V: TRBV7-2; D: TRBD2; DNA: TGTGCCAGCAGCTTGGCGCTAGCGGGAGGGCCAACCGGGGAGCTGTTTTTT; CDR3: CASSLALAGGPTGELFF
J: TRBJ2-5; size: .; V: TRBV13; D: .; DNA: TGTGCCAGCAGCTTAGTCAGGAGGGGATGGCAAGAGACCCAGTACTTC; CDR3: CASSLVRRGWQETQYF
J: TRBJ2-3; size: .; V: TRBV10-3; D: .; DNA: TGTGCCATCAGTGAGTTCACGTCTAGCACAGATACGCAGTATTTT; CDR3: CAISEFTSSTDTQYF
J: TRBJ2-7; size: .; V: TRBV15; D: TRBD1; DNA: TGTGCCACCAGCAGAGGACAGGGATCATCCTACGAGCAGTACTTC; CDR3: CATSRGQGSSYEQYF
J: TRBJ2-4; size: .; V: TRBV6-1; D: TRBD1; DNA: TGTGCCAGCAGACCGGGACAGGGCGTCCCGTACTTC; CDR3: CASRPGQGVPYF
J: TRBJ2-2; size: .; V: TRBV6-5; D: TRBD2; DNA: TGTGCCACTAAAGCGGGAGTGGCCGGGGAGCTGTTTTTT; CDR3: CATKAGVAGELFF
J: TRBJ2-1; size: .; V: TRBV30; D: .; DNA: TGTGCCTGGAGTGTACTGGGCTATGAGCAGTTCTTC; CDR3: CAWSVLGYEQFF
J: TRBJ1-1; size: .; V: TRBV12-5; D: .; DNA: TGTGCTAGTGGTTTGGTGGTGACAGAAGGACCAACTGAAGCTTTCTTT; CDR3: CASGLVVTEGPTEAFF
J: TRBJ2-3; size: .; V: TRBV19; D: .; DNA: TGTGCCAGTAGTGTCCCCCTTGGGGGAACGCAGTATTTT; CDR3: CASSVPLGGTQYF
J: TRBJ1-5; size: .; V: TRBV5-4; D: .; DNA: TGTGCCAGCAGCTTGGCAGGGGCAGGTCAGCCCCAGCATTTT; CDR3: CASSLAGAGQPQHF